This T cell receptor (beta chain) was obtained from a study of CD8 T cells in cerebrospinal fluid in Alzheimer's disease. Study observations and caveats: In mild cognitive impairment or Alzheimer's disease, the biggest CSF clone made up more TCRs than in controls.

The CDR3 consists of 18 residues. A word on this clonotype: Its antigen is not known.

CSF cells underwent 10X single-cell V(D)J and 5' gene-expression profiling. Reanalyzing the 10x single-cell sequencing reads, TCRdb keeps one entry per CDR3 protein, without DNA. Its listing shows 1,400 to 1,500 distinct CDR3 sequences. Specimen: cerebrospinal fluid. The sequence came from a human donor with mild cognitive impairment. The genes are TRBV21-1 and TRBJ2-1; as DNA is missing, the TRBD1 call by TCRdb cannot be tested. TRBV21-1 is labeled a pseudogene. This CDR3 is CASSKGVETGGRCNEQFF.